This TCR beta chain was sequenced for a study of blood T cell repertoires in COVID-19. On the study more broadly: COVID-19 samples, acute and convalescent, were from the United States, Italy and Spain. In each case, the material was cDNA or gDNA derived from T cells, B-cell-depleted T cells, or PBMCs.

Per the study methods: Nucleated cell counts were estimated from reference gene primer amplification. Some clones are missing from TCRdb's copy, which holds only in-frame ones; the method was immunoSEQ multiplex PCR. V, J and clone size reflect that table, while D and trimming were determined from the DNA. This table has under 350,000 clones, 83% appearing once. The CDR3 runs 16 residues. Germline V CDR1 and CDR2: SEHNR, FQNEAQ (reference sequence). Germline trimming cut 4 bases from V and 0 bases from J; bases unmatched to any gene: 3. The origin of this receptor is a woman aged 50 to 65 who had recovered from COVID-19. Sequenced input: peripheral blood. V usage is TRBV7-9 and J usage is TRBJ1-6, with 7 bases lining up with TRBD1. For the CDR3, the DNA is TGTGCCAGCAGCTCGACAGGGAGCTCCTATAATTCACCCCTCCACTTT. As protein: CASSSTGSSYNSPLHF. The whole variable domain, filled in from reference TRBV7-9 and TRBJ1-6, reads DTGVSQNPRHKITKRGQNVTFRCDPISEHNRLYWYRQTLGQGPEFLTYFQNEAQLEKSRLLSDRFSAERPKGSFSTLEIQRTEQGDSAMYLCASSSTGSSYNSPLHFGNGTRLTVT.